This record covers a single T cell receptor (beta chain). Its cognate antigen is unknown. The sample belongs to a study of response to subunit inactivated influenza vaccine. Broader study findings: It was the authors' suggestion that each seasonal influenza vaccination recruits few new T cells.

With 6 bases clipped from V and 4 bases from J, the junction kept 10 bases outside the gene matches. Germline lookup yields CDR1 MNHNS and CDR2 SASEGT. This CDR3 contains 16 residues. TCRdb re-called the RT-PCR reads through MiXCR, storing one row per CDR3 protein. The sample lists under 950,000 distinct CDR3 sequences; roughly 20% were seen once. The receptor was derived from a man aged 45-65 years who received an inactivated influenza vaccine. This chain joins TRBV6-1 and TRBJ2-3; 10 bases are a match to TRBD1. The source material was PBMCs from blood, sampled about 5 days after vaccination. The CDR3, as DNA: TGTGCCAGCAGGAGAATGACAGGGGGCCTCGCAGATACGCAGTATTTT. Amino acid sequence: CASRRMTGGLADTQYF.